The rows below give T cell receptor beta chains drawn from one sample of a study of blood T cells in healthy people across ages. TCRdb recomputed calls from the 5' RACE reads with MiXCR, one row per CDR3 protein. The repertoire consists of hundreds of thousands of distinct CDR3 sequences, with 25% occurring once and the leading ten covering roughly 9%. These data were also filed under a second study, of T cells of mothers and their children.

The sequencing input was blood. These receptors were taken from a boy younger than 18 in good health. Each CDR3 is given with its conserved first and last residue. A D gene is named only where the DNA matches it firmly. Not all rows give a size; the values are once, few, many and, for expanded clones, a class.

J | size | D | V | DNA | CDR3
TRBJ2-2 | few | - | TRBV5-6 | TGTGCCAGCTCCGGGGGCGGCACCGGGGAGCTGTTTTTT | CASSGGGTGELFF
TRBJ2-3 | - | TRBD1 | TRBV7-9 | TGTGCCAGCAGCTCCTCTCGGGACAGGGGGTTCGCGGATACGCAGTATTTT | CASSSSRDRGFADTQYF
TRBJ2-2 | - | - | TRBV5-1 | TGCGCCAGCAGCCCGGGACCGCCCACTGGGGAGCTGTTTTTT | CASSPGPPTGELFF
TRBJ2-2 | few | - | TRBV5-5 | TGTGCCAGCAGCTTGGAGGGGTCGCTAACCGGGGAGCTGTTTTTT | CASSLEGSLTGELFF
TRBJ2-7 | few | - | TRBV9 | TGTGCCAGCAGCGTAGGTGGCAGTACTTCCTACGAGCAGTACTTC | CASSVGGSTSYEQYF
TRBJ1-2 | - | - | TRBV4-2 | TGTGCCAGCAGCCAAGGGATCCAGGGGAACTATGGCTACACCTTC | CASSQGIQGNYGYTF
TRBJ2-5 | few | - | TRBV7-2 | TGTGCCAGCAGCGCTGGGAGAGGGGGAGAGACCCAGTACTTC | CASSAGRGGETQYF
TRBJ2-5 | - | - | TRBV29-1 | TGCAGCGTTGGACAGATCTACCAAGAGACCCAGTACTTC | CSVGQIYQETQYF
TRBJ1-2 | - | - | TRBV11-2 | TGTGCCAGCAGCGACCGGGGCCCTAACTATGGCTACACCTTC | CASSDRGPNYGYTF
TRBJ2-4 | - | - | TRBV5-1 | TGCGCCAGCAGCTCCGACGGGACTCCAGCCAAAAACATTCAGTACTTC | CASSSDGTPAKNIQYF
TRBJ2-5 | few | TRBD1 | TRBV18 | TGTGCCAGCTCACCATTTGGACAGGGGTTCGAGACCCAGTACTTC | CASSPFGQGFETQYF
TRBJ2-7 | - | TRBD2 | TRBV5-1 | TGCGCCAGCAGCTTGGATCTAGCGGGAGCCTACTCCTACGAGCAGTACTTC | CASSLDLAGAYSYEQYF
TRBJ2-1 | - | TRBD2 | TRBV11-2 | TGTGCCAGCAGCCACGGACTAGCGGACTACAATGAGCAGTTCTTC | CASSHGLADYNEQFF
TRBJ1-1 | - | - | TRBV4-1 | TGCGCCAGCAGCCTCGATCAGTTGAACACTGAAGCTTTCTTT | CASSLDQLNTEAFF
TRBJ2-1 | - | TRBD1 | TRBV5-4 | TGTGCCAGCAGCTTGCAGGACAGGGGGAGCAATGAGCAGTTCTTC | CASSLQDRGSNEQFF
TRBJ1-5 | few | TRBD1 | TRBV4-1 | TGCGCCAGCAGCCAGGAAACAGGGGGCCATCAGCCCCAGCATTTT | CASSQETGGHQPQHF
TRBJ1-1 | - | - | TRBV12-3/TRBV12-4 | TGTGCCAGCAGAGAACTAGGGGTGGTGGACACTGAAGCTTTCTTT | CASRELGVVDTEAFF
TRBJ2-3 | - | - | TRBV10-3 | TGTGCCATCAGTAAAGACAGGGGAACGGGAGGGACAGATACGCAGTATTTT | CAISKDRGTGGTDTQYF
TRBJ2-1 | few | TRBD2 | TRBV6-2/TRBV6-3 | TGTGCCAGCAGATCCCGGCTAGCGGGGGACTACAATGAGCAGTTCTTC | CASRSRLAGDYNEQFF
TRBJ2-5 | - | TRBD1 | TRBV20-1 | TGCAGTGCTAGCCCGGGACAGGGGTTTTGGCAGACCCAGTACTTC | CSASPGQGFWQTQYF
TRBJ2-3 | - | - | TRBV29-1 | TGCAGCGTTGATCACCCGTGGAGGGTCACAGATACGCAGTATTTT | CSVDHPWRVTDTQYF
TRBJ2-2 | few | - | TRBV5-6 | TGTGCCAGCAGCTTGGGACTATCCCCCGGGGAGCTGTTTTTT | CASSLGLSPGELFF